The 26 T cell receptor beta chains reported below all come from one sample, sequenced in a study of CD8+ T cells in alopecia areata. Sequencing used cDNA as its template, made by extracting RNA and reverse transcribing it. Repertoires were generated with immunoSEQ multiplex PCR, while TCRdb's copy carries only in-frame clones and drops some. The sample lists over 3,500 clones, around 68% seen once, with roughly a fifth in the top ten. Material for sequencing was skin. These receptors were collected from a human donor in good health.

This chain links TRBV5-6 with TRBJ2-5; D may be TRBD2 (6 bases). Trimming removed 0 bases at V and 3 bases at J, with 9 bases between. The CDR3 loop spans 14 amino acids. Germline V lookup: CDR1 SGHDT, CDR2 YYEEEE. CDR3 in DNA: TGTGCCAGCAGCTTGGTAGGAGGGAAAGAGACCCAGTACTTC. This encodes CASSLVGGKETQYF.

The chain uses TRBV11-2 and TRBJ2-2; D not certain. CDR3 length: 11 residues. The ends were cut back, 2 bases at V and 13 bases at J, with 8 bases in the middle. Germline lookup yields CDR1 SGHAT and CDR2 FQNNGV. Written as DNA, the CDR3 is TGTGCCAGCAGCTTATCGCGTGCGCTGTTTTTT. It translates to CASSLSRALFF.

This chain joins TRBV6-5 and TRBJ2-2, with D hard to call. The CDR3 extends over 13 amino acids. Between the trimmed V and J ends, which lost 6 bases and 0 bases, there was a span of 5 bases. Germline CDR1 reads MNHEY; CDR2 reads SVGAGI. CDR3: CASREANTGELFF. CDR3 coding DNA: TGTGCCAGCAGGGAAGCGAACACCGGGGAGCTGTTTTTT.

The table lists this clone with a few counts. This chain uses TRBV6-6 with TRBJ2-5; 7 nucleotides match TRBD1. CDR1 and CDR2 (germline): MNHNY, SVGAGI (reference sequence). Unmatched junction bases numbered 5, after V lost 6 bases and J lost 4 bases. The CDR3 has 13 amino acids. DNA of the CDR3: TGTGCCAGCAGGCCTAACAGGGGAGAGACCCAGTACTTC. Protein product: CASRPNRGETQYF.

By share, this clone counts as large (0.1 to 1%). The chain has TRBV15 and TRBJ2-3, with 9 bases that match TRBD1. The CDR3 is 17 amino acids. With V trimmed by 0 bases and J by 5 bases, 9 bases remained unmatched. In germline, CDR1 is LNHNV, CDR2 YYDKDF (reference sequence). CDR3 in DNA: TGTGCCACCAGCAGAGAGTTGGACAGGGGAAGTCAAGATACGCAGTATTTT. Amino acid sequence: CATSRELDRGSQDTQYF.

The V gene is TRBV30, the J gene TRBJ2-2; TRBD2 agrees at 12 bases. With V trimmed by 6 bases and J by 7 bases, 6 bases remained unmatched. The germline CDR1 and CDR2 sequences are GTSNPN and SVGIG (reference sequence). The CDR3 contains 14 residues. The CDR3 is CACPASGRVGELFF. In DNA, the CDR3 is TGTGCCTGCCCCGCTAGCGGGAGGGTCGGGGAGCTGTTTTTT.

This clone was recorded once. The gene calls are TRBV2 and TRBJ1-3; D remains unclear. This CDR3 contains 14 residues. Germline V gives CDR1 SNHLY, CDR2 FYNNEI. Trimming cost V 3 bases and J 2 bases, with 8 bases left between them. In nucleotides, the CDR3 is TGTGCCAGCAGTGATATGGTAACTGGAAACACCATATATTTT. As protein: CASSDMVTGNTIYF. Together with reference TRBV2 and TRBJ1-3, the CDR3 gives the full variable domain: EPEVTQTPSHQVTQMGQEVILRCVPISNHLYFYWYRQILGQKVEFLVSFYNNEISEKSEIFDDQFSVERPDGSNFTLKIRSTKLEDSAMYFCASSDMVTGNTIYFGEGSWLTVV.

This clone was recorded a few times. The V gene is TRBV28, the J gene TRBJ2-4, with D possibly matching TRBD2 (5 bases). Germline V gives CDR1 MDHEN, CDR2 SYDVKM. This CDR3 contains 11 residues. The V and J ends lost 8 bases and 7 bases respectively, with 9 bases between them. CDR3 region: CASGTRNIQYF. The DNA of the CDR3 is TGTGCCAGCGGAACTAGGAACATTCAGTACTTC. Together with reference TRBV28 and TRBJ2-4, the CDR3 gives the full variable domain: DVKVTQSSRYLVKRTGEKVFLECVQDMDHENMFWYRQDPGLGLRLIYFSYDVKMKEKGDIPEGYSVSREKKERFSLILESASTNQTSMYLCASGTRNIQYFGAGTRLSVL.

This chain links TRBV6-6 with TRBJ1-6; D gene unclear. The germline V and J ends were trimmed by 0 bases and 4 bases, with 7 bases remaining between them. Germline V lookup: CDR1 MNHNY, CDR2 SVGAGI (reference sequence). The CDR3 contains 15 residues. The CDR3 DNA reads as TGTGCCAGCAGTTACTCGACACCTTATAATTCACCCCTCCACTTT. This codes for CASSYSTPYNSPLHF.

The chain combines TRBV20-1 with TRBJ1-2, with unresolved D. Germline V gives CDR1 DFQATT, CDR2 SNEGSKA (reference sequence). This CDR3 comprises 9 residues. The V and J ends lost 2 bases and 5 bases respectively, with 0 bases between them. The DNA of the CDR3 is TGCAGTGCTAGATATGGCTACACCTTC. Residues: CSARYGYTF.

J is TRBJ2-1 and V is TRBV6-4, with 9 bases lining up with TRBD2. The CDR3 consists of 15 residues. The V gene's germline CDR1 is MRHNA and CDR2 SNTAGT. With V trimmed by 0 bases and J by 4 bases, 1 base remained unmatched. CDR3 sequence: CASSDSSGSYNEQFF. The CDR3 DNA reads as TGTGCCAGCAGTGACTCTAGCGGGAGTTACAATGAGCAGTTCTTC.

The rearrangement uses TRBV20-1 and TRBJ1-1; a weak D match, TRBD1 (5 bases). Trimming pared 8 bases from V and 4 bases from J, leaving 11 bases between. CDR1 DFQATT and CDR2 SNEGSKA come from the germline V gene (reference sequence). The CDR3 contains 11 residues. The CDR3 reads CSRRGSTEAFF. DNA of the CDR3: TGCAGTCGGAGGGGTAGCACTGAAGCTTTCTTT.

About this clone: A read error may explain this, as a much larger clone is one base away. V is TRBV11-1 and J is TRBJ2-3, with 7 bases lining up with TRBD1. The CDR3 length is 14 residues. The ends lost 4 bases at V and 4 bases at J; junction bases unmatched: 5. CDR1 and CDR2 (germline): SGHAT, FQDESV (reference sequence). This CDR3 reads CASSSQGIADTQYF. The DNA for the CDR3 is TGTGCCAGCAGCTCACAGGGGATCGCAGATACGCAGTATTTT.

The chain has TRBV11-3 and TRBJ2-1; D gene ambiguous. There are 12 residues in the CDR3. V dropped 4 bases and J dropped 6 bases, with 7 bases sitting between them. The germline gives CDR1 SGHNT, CDR2 YENEEA. In nucleotides, the CDR3 is TGTGCCAGCAGCTCATGGGCCAATGAGCAGTTCTTC. This encodes CASSSWANEQFF.

The rearrangement joins TRBV11-2 to TRBJ2-1; no clear D gene. The CDR3 covers 12 residues. The ends were cut back, 1 base at V and 9 bases at J, with 7 bases in the middle. Germline values: CDR1 SGHAT, CDR2 FQNNGV. CDR3 coding DNA: TGTGCCAGCAGCTTAGTAGGCAGTGAGCAGTTCTTC. Protein sequence: CASSLVGSEQFF.

This clone has a handful of counts. This rearrangement joins TRBV7-8 to TRBJ1-2; TRBD1 matches 8 bases. Trimming removed 5 bases from V and 2 bases from J; junction bases left unmatched: 7. Germline V gene lookup returns CDR1 SGHVS and CDR2 FQNEAQ. CDR3 length equals 15 residues. The CDR3 DNA reads TGTGCCAGCAGCCCGCGACAGGGGCCAAACTATGGCTACACCTTC. This codes for CASSPRQGPNYGYTF.

The chain joins TRBV6-1 to TRBJ2-2; 8 bases are shared with TRBD1. The CDR3 is 15 amino acids. With V trimmed by 6 bases and J by 1 base, 4 bases remained unmatched. The germline V gene encodes CDR1 MNHNS and CDR2 SASEGT. The CDR3 protein is CASRYRGMNTGELFF. The CDR3 DNA follows: TGTGCCAGCAGATACAGGGGGATGAACACCGGGGAGCTGTTTTTT.

The chain employs TRBV9 and TRBJ2-3, with D perhaps matching TRBD1 (6 bases). V was trimmed by 4 bases and J by 0 bases, leaving 12 bases between them. This CDR3 has 15 residues. CDR1 and CDR2 (germline): SGDLS, YYNGEE. The CDR3 nucleotides read TGTGCCAGCAGCCCCTTTGACAGGAGCACAGATACGCAGTATTTT. Translating gives CASSPFDRSTDTQYF.

The CDR3 nucleotides read TGTGCCAGCAGCCCTGCGGGGGCCTCCTACAATGAGCAGTTCTTC. Residues: CASSPAGASYNEQFF. This rearrangement joins TRBV5-4 to TRBJ2-1, with D possibly TRBD2 on 7 matching bases. The V end was cut by 4 bases, the J end by 0 bases, with 11 bases between. The CDR3 loop spans 15 amino acids. Germline assignment: CDR1 SGHNT and CDR2 YYREEE (reference sequence).

The rearrangement joins TRBV6-1 to TRBJ2-1; D may be TRBD1 (5 bases). This CDR3 contains 11 residues. Germline V lookup: CDR1 MNHNS, CDR2 SASEGT. V gave up 4 bases and J gave up 10 bases, with 8 bases separating them. CDR3 DNA sequence: TGTGCCAGCAGTGTCAACAGGGAGCAGTTCTTC. This translates into CASSVNREQFF.

The V gene is TRBV28, the J gene TRBJ1-1; tentative D call: TRBD1 (6 bases). The CDR3 totals 13 residues. The V end was cut by 7 bases, the J end by 7 bases, with 16 bases between. The germline V gene encodes CDR1 MDHEN and CDR2 SYDVKM. CDR3 region: CASTPRGRDEAFF. Here the CDR3 DNA reads TGTGCCAGCACCCCCCGGGGGCGTGATGAAGCTTTCTTT.

This clone was counted a single time. J is TRBJ2-5 and V is TRBV10-3; 8 bases match TRBD2. J gave up 1 base and V 6 bases, and 10 bases lay outside the gene matches. This CDR3 region has 16 residues. CDR1 and CDR2 (germline): ENHRY, SYGVKD. CDR3 in amino acids: CAISQLAALSQETQYF. The CDR3 nucleotides are TGTGCCATCAGCCAACTAGCGGCCCTATCCCAAGAGACCCAGTACTTC.

The genes are TRBV27 and TRBJ2-7; maybe TRBD1 (6 bases). V lost 3 bases, J lost 9 bases, and 15 bases lay in between. The CDR3 runs to 13 residues. Germline V CDR1 and CDR2: MNHEY, SMNVEV (reference sequence). The CDR3 region has the DNA TGTGCCAGCAGTTTCCAGGGGCTGGGCGCGCAGTACTTC. This sequence encodes CASSFQGLGAQYF.

The rearrangement joins TRBV7-2 to TRBJ2-5; either TRBD1 or TRBD2 may fit D (5 bases each). Looked up from germline, CDR1 is SGHTA and CDR2 is FQGNSA. Trimming pared 4 bases from V and 1 base from J, leaving 10 bases between. The CDR3 consists of 14 residues. CDR3 DNA: TGTGCCAGCAGCTCTCCGGGACCCCAAGAGACCCAGTACTTC. This gives the protein CASSSPGPQETQYF.

The V and J genes are TRBV29-1 and TRBJ2-2; D call uncertain. This CDR3 spans 14 amino acids. V lost 3 bases and J 5 bases, leaving 13 bases between the germline ends. CDR1 is SQVTM and CDR2 is ANQGSEA in the germline V gene. CDR3 coding DNA: TGCAGCGTTGAGGAGCAGGTTAGGACCGGGGAGCTGTTTTTT. Translated, it gives CSVEEQVRTGELFF.

This chain links TRBV6-5 with TRBJ2-1; a weak D match, TRBD2 (5 bases). The germline V and J ends were trimmed by 3 bases and 10 bases, with 7 bases remaining between them. The CDR3 is made up of 11 amino acids. Looked up from germline, CDR1 is MNHEY and CDR2 is SVGAGI. The CDR3 nucleotides are TGTGCCAGCAGTTATAGGGAGGAGCAGTTCTTC. The encoded protein is CASSYREEQFF.